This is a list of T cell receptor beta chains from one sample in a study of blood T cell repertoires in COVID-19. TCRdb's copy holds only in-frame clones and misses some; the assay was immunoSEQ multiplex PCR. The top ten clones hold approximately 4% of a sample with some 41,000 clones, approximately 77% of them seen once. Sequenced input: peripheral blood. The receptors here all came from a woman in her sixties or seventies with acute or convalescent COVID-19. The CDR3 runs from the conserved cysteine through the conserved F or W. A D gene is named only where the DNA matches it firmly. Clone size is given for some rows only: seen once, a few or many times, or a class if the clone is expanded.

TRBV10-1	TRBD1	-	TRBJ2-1	CASSSRSDRGRFF	TGCGCCAGCAGTTCTAGGAGCGACAGGGGTCGATTCTTC
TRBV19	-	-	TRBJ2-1	CASSIVGGANNEQFF	TGTGCCAGTAGTATAGTGGGCGGGGCAAACAATGAGCAGTTCTTC
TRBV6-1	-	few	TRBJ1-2	CASSESRRGNYGYTF	TGTGCCAGCAGTGAATCCAGACGGGGTAACTATGGCTACACCTTC
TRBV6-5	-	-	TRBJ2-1	CASLRRSNEQFF	TGTGCCAGCTTGAGGCGCAGCAATGAGCAGTTCTTC
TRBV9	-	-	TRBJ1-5	CASSVWGGRGNQPQHF	TGTGCCAGCAGCGTATGGGGGGGTAGGGGCAATCAGCCCCAGCATTTT
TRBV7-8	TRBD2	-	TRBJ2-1	CASSLGREAQFF	TGTGCCAGCAGCCTTGGGCGGGAGGCGCAGTTCTTC
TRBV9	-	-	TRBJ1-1	CASSVQGYTEAFF	TGTGCCAGCAGCGTACAGGGGTACACTGAAGCTTTCTTT
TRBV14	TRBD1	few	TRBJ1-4	CASSQMRGTGVEKLFF	TGTGCCAGCAGCCAAATGCGCGGGACAGGGGTCGAAAAACTGTTTTTT
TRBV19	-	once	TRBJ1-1	CASSSTGRYTNTEAFF	TGTGCCAGTAGTTCAACAGGGAGATATACGAACACTGAAGCTTTCTTT
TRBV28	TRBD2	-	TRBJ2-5	CASSQGLAGTQETQYF	TGTGCCAGCAGCCAGGGACTAGCTGGAACCCAAGAGACCCAGTACTTC
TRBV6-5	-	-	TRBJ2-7	CASLPGSGAYEQYF	TGTGCCAGCCTCCCCGGTAGCGGCGCCTACGAGCAGTACTTC
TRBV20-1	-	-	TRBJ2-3	CSVPRADTQYF	TGCAGTGTCCCCCGGGCAGATACGCAGTATTTT
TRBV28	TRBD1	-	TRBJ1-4	CASRPGTGYEKLFF	TGTGCCAGCAGACCCGGGACAGGGTATGAAAAACTGTTTTTT
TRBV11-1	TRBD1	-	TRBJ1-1	CASSQQGAWTEAFF	TGTGCCAGCTCACAACAGGGGGCGTGGACTGAAGCTTTCTTT
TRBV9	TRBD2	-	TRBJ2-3	CASSQGLAGYTDTQYF	TGTGCCAGCAGCCAAGGGCTAGCGGGTTACACAGATACGCAGTATTTT
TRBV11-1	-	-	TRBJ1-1	CASSLEGVWTEAFF	TGTGCCAGCAGCTTAGAGGGGGTTTGGACTGAAGCTTTCTTT
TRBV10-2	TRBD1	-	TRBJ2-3	CASRQTQGWGTDTQYF	TGCGCCAGCAGACAAACACAGGGGTGGGGCACAGATACGCAGTATTTT
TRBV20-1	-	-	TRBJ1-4	CSASRGNDEKLFF	TGCAGTGCTAGTCGGGGGAACGATGAAAAACTGTTTTTT
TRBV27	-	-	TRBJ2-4	CASSPGMGGNIQYF	TGTGCCAGCAGTCCGGGGATGGGGGGTAACATTCAGTACTTC
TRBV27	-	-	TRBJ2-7	CASSRLLTYEQYF	TGTGCCAGCAGCCGACTGCTGACCTACGAGCAGTACTTC
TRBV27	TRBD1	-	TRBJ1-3	CASSATGGYGNTIYF	TGTGCCAGCAGTGCCACAGGGGGCTACGGAAACACCATATATTTT
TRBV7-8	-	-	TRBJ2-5	CASSTRVVETQYF	TGTGCCAGCAGCACTCGGGTTGTGGAGACCCAGTACTTC
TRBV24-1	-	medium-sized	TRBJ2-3	CATSDLLANTQYF	TGTGCCACCAGTGACCTTCTAGCTAATACGCAGTATTTT
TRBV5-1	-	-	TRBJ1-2	CASSSGTYLDGYTF	TGCGCCAGCAGCTCTGGGACATATCTCGATGGCTACACCTTC
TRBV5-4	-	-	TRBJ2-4	CASSGVGADIQYF	TGTGCCAGCAGCGGGGTGGGGGCTGACATTCAGTACTTC
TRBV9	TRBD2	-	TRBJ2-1	CASSVDPSSGIRNEQFF	TGTGCCAGCAGCGTAGATCCTTCTAGCGGGATCCGGAATGAGCAGTTCTTC
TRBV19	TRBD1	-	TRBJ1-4	CASRRGTGGEATNEKLFF	TGTGCCAGTAGGAGGGGGACAGGGGGCGAGGCAACTAATGAAAAACTGTTTTTT
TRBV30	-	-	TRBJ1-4	CAWSVGVAGVGEKLFF	TGTGCCTGGAGTGTTGGAGTAGCAGGGGTGGGTGAAAAACTGTTTTTT
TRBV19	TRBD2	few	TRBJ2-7	CASSTLAGKGEQYF	TGTGCCAGTAGTACACTAGCGGGAAAGGGTGAGCAGTACTTC
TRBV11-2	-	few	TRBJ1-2	CASSLGETYGYTF	TGTGCCAGCAGCTTAGGGGAGACCTATGGCTACACCTTC
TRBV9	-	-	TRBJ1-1	CASSATGLNTEAFF	TGTGCCAGCAGCGCCACAGGCCTGAACACTGAAGCTTTCTTT
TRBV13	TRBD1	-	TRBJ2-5	CASSSYPGTGESGFQETQYF	TGTGCCAGCAGCTCGTATCCCGGGACAGGGGAGAGTGGGTTCCAAGAGACCCAGTACTTC
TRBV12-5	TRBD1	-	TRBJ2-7	CASGQGQGANEQYF	TGTGCTAGTGGTCAAGGACAGGGGGCTAACGAGCAGTACTTC
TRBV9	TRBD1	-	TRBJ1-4	CASSPRGGDRANEKLFF	TGTGCCAGCAGCCCTCGAGGGGGGGACAGGGCTAATGAAAAACTGTTTTTT
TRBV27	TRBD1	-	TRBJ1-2	CASSLGGGQGVYGYTF	TGTGCCAGCAGTTTAGGGGGGGGACAGGGCGTCTATGGCTACACCTTC
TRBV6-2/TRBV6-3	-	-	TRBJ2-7	CASSAPVFSGYEQYF	TGTGCCAGCAGTGCCCCGGTTTTCAGCGGCTACGAGCAGTACTTC
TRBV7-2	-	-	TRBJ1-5	CASSPRFSNQPQHF	TGTGCCAGCAGCCCCAGGTTTAGCAATCAGCCCCAGCATTTT
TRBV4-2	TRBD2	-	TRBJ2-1	CASSLGTSGRAAGEQFF	TGTGCCAGCAGCCTGGGGACTAGCGGGAGGGCCGCCGGTGAGCAGTTCTTC
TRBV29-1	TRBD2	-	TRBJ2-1	CSVSVAGGSYNEQFF	TGCAGCGTTTCAGTAGCGGGAGGATCCTACAATGAGCAGTTCTTC
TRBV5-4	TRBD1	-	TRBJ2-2	CASRSTGANTGELFF	TGTGCCAGCAGGTCCACAGGGGCGAACACCGGGGAGCTGTTTTTT
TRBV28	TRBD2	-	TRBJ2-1	CASSENGGRPNEQFF	TGTGCCAGCAGTGAAAACGGCGGGAGGCCTAATGAGCAGTTCTTC
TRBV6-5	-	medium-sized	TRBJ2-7	CASSTVAAKYEQYF	TGTGCCAGCAGTACGGTGGCGGCCAAGTACGAGCAGTACTTC
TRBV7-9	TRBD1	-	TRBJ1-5	CASSGSQGAGNQPQHF	TGTGCCAGCAGCGGATCACAGGGGGCAGGGAATCAGCCCCAGCATTTT
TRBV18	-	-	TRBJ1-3	CASSPRVAGNTIYF	TGTGCCAGCTCACCCAGGGTTGCCGGAAACACCATATATTTT
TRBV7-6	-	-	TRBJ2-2	CASSLGATGGTGELFF	TGTGCCAGCAGTCTGGGAGCTACTGGGGGGACCGGGGAGCTGTTTTTT
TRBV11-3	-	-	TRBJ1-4	CASSPGGYEKLFF	TGTGCCAGCAGCCCCGGAGGATATGAAAAACTGTTTTTT
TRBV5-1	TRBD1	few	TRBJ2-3	CASTSTGSSTDTQYF	TGCGCCAGCACCTCGACAGGGAGCAGCACAGATACGCAGTATTTT
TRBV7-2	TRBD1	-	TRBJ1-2	CASSLGQGHGYTF	TGTGCCAGCAGCTTAGGACAGGGGCACGGCTACACCTTC
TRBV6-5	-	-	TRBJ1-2	CASIDDPPLEDGYTF	TGTGCCAGCATAGACGACCCCCCCCTTGAGGATGGCTACACCTTC
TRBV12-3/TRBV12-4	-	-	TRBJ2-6	CASSLSGANVLTF	TGTGCCAGCAGCTTGTCTGGGGCCAACGTCCTGACTTTC
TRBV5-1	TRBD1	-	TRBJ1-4	CASSPTGGLTNEKLFF	TGCGCCAGCAGCCCCACAGGGGGACTAACTAATGAAAAACTGTTTTTT
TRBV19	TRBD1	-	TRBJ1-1	CASSVGQGKGEAFF	TGTGCCAGTAGTGTGGGACAGGGAAAGGGTGAAGCTTTCTTT
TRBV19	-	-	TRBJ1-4	CASSVGTPEKLFF	TGTGCCAGTAGTGTCGGGACTCCTGAAAAACTGTTTTTT
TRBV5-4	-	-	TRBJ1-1	CASSLASNTEAFF	TGTGCCAGCAGCTTGGCCTCGAACACTGAAGCTTTCTTT
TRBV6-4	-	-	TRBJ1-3	CASQGIRPSSGNTIYF	TGTGCCAGTCAGGGGATACGGCCCAGCTCTGGAAACACCATATATTTT